This TCR beta chain was retrieved from a study of blood T cell repertoires in COVID-19. Deletions cut 3 bases from V and 8 bases from J, with 16 bases between. Germline CDR1 MNHNS, CDR2 SASEGT. This CDR3 is built from 14 residues. The table came from immunoSEQ multiplex PCR; TCRdb's copy has only in-frame clones and leaves some out. The sample lists 150,000 or so clones, around 80% occurring once. Sequencing used PBMCs or T cells enriched from blood (not recorded which). The V and J genes are TRBV6-1 and TRBJ1-1; D is undetermined. The TCR originated in a man aged 70 or older who had been exposed to COVID-19. Written as DNA, the CDR3 is TGTGCCAGCAGTGACGAGGCCCTCGTAATCGAAGCTTTCTTT. This gives the protein CASSDEALVIEAFF.